Below, 8 T cell receptor beta chains from the same sample are listed, as sequenced in a study of blood T cell repertoires in COVID-19. Sequencing was performed with immunoSEQ multiplex PCR; in TCRdb, only in-frame clones are kept and a portion is missing. The top ten clones hold approximately 2% of a sample with around 140,000 clones, approximately 70% of them seen once. The material sequenced was peripheral blood. The source is a woman in her 70s with acute or convalescent COVID-19.

The chain links TRBV6-4 to TRBJ2-3, with TRBD1 matching over 8 bases. Trimming at V came to 4 bases and at J to 1 base, leaving 4 bases not matched to a gene. Germline V lookup: CDR1 MRHNA, CDR2 SNTAGT. This CDR3 comprises 15 residues. This CDR3 reads CASSATGQGTDTQYF. DNA of the CDR3: TGTGCCAGCAGTGCCACGGGACAGGGCACAGATACGCAGTATTTT.

This clone was found a few times. The chain uses TRBV28 and TRBJ2-7; 10 nucleotides line up with TRBD1. Losses at the gene ends were 3 bases for V and 1 base for J; bases not matched to a gene: 3. The CDR3 contains 15 residues. CDR1 and CDR2 from the germline V gene are MDHEN and SYDVKM. The CDR3 sequence is CASSFSDRGSYEQYF. CDR3 nucleotides: TGTGCCAGCAGTTTTTCGGACAGGGGGTCCTACGAGCAGTACTTC.

J is TRBJ2-1 and V is TRBV3-1 (or the pseudogene TRBV3-2); TRBD1 agrees at 12 bases. The CDR3 consists of 18 residues. V shed 3 bases, J shed 9 bases, and the junction held 15 bases outside the gene matches. From germline, CDR1 is LGHDT and CDR2 YNNKEL (reference sequence). In DNA form, the CDR3 reads TGTGCCAGCAGCCACTATCCAGGGGGGACAGGGGGCAAGGGTGAGCAGTTCTTC. Protein: CASSHYPGGTGGKGEQFF.

J is TRBJ1-4 and V is TRBV2; 7 nucleotides align to TRBD1. The germline gives CDR1 SNHLY, CDR2 FYNNEI. This CDR3 spans 14 amino acids. The trim removed 5 bases at V and 4 bases at J, leaving 4 bases unmatched. In DNA form, the CDR3 reads TGTGCCAGCAGTCGACAGGGAGGTAATGAAAAACTGTTTTTT. This encodes CASSRQGGNEKLFF.

V and J are TRBV18 and TRBJ2-1, with D possibly being TRBD2 (5 bases). Between the trimmed V and J ends, which lost 6 bases and 8 bases, there was a span of 11 bases. From germline, CDR1 is KGHSH and CDR2 LQKENI. The CDR3 length is 12 residues. The CDR3 DNA is TGTGCCAGCTCGTCGGACTTCGATGAGCAGTTCTTC. As protein: CASSSDFDEQFF.

This rearrangement joins TRBV20-1 to TRBJ1-4; no clear D. Germline lookup yields CDR1 DFQATT and CDR2 SNEGSKA (reference sequence). This CDR3 is 15 amino acids long. With 3 bases removed from V and 8 bases from J, the gap between germline ends came to 19 bases. The CDR3 sequence is CSASDRGEMGEKLFF. The CDR3 DNA reads TGCAGTGCTAGTGATCGGGGTGAAATGGGGGAAAAACTGTTTTTT.

V is TRBV5-1 and J is TRBJ2-5, with TRBD1 as a possible D gene (5 bases). V lost 0 bases to trimming and J lost 5 bases, with 17 bases between them. There are 16 residues in the CDR3. Looked up from germline, CDR1 is SGHRS and CDR2 is YFSETQ. The CDR3 spells CASSLGGSGRRETQYF. CDR3 in DNA: TGCGCCAGCAGCTTGGGGGGCTCGGGCCGTCGGGAGACCCAGTACTTC. The complete variable domain, with remaining parts taken from reference TRBV5-1 and TRBJ2-5, reads KAGVTQTPRYLIKTRGQQVTLSCSPISGHRSVSWYQQTPGQGLQFLFEYFSETQRNKGNFPGRFSGRQFSNSRSEMNVSTLELGDSALYLCASSLGGSGRRETQYFGPGTRLLVL.

This clone was observed a handful of times. Other DNA variants within this sample encode the same CDR3. The gene calls are TRBV28 and TRBJ1-1; D perhaps matches TRBD1 (6 bases). Trimming cost V 6 bases and J 0 bases, with 11 bases left between them. Germline CDR1 and CDR2: MDHEN and SYDVKM. The CDR3 extends over 14 amino acids. The CDR3 protein is CASSPGAMNTEAFF. The CDR3 DNA is TGTGCCAGCAGCCCAGGGGCGATGAACACTGAAGCTTTCTTT.